This T cell receptor (beta chain) came from a study of beta chain features in type 1 diabetes. The study reverse transcribed the entire isolated RNA, so it sequenced expressed TCRB transcripts. Assay: immunoSEQ multiplex PCR; the TCRdb copy retains only in-frame clones and omits some. The data contain 400,000 to 600,000 clones, 30% of them singletons. Study outcomes and limitations: Patients with type 1 diabetes carried fewer insertions and had more deletions at their VDJ junctions. Healthy donors had naive, central memory and Treg TCRB repertoires that appeared less similar than those seen among patients.

Concerning this clone: As yet, its antigen is unknown.

V shed 4 bases and J 8 bases; nucleotides not matched to a gene: 1. CDR3 length equals 12 residues. The germline V gene has CDR1 SGHNT and CDR2 YYREEE (reference sequence). The chain links TRBV5-4 to TRBJ2-1; TRBD2 agrees at 9 bases. This sequence originates from a man between 18 and 29 years old in good health. Sequences were obtained from naive CD4+ T cells from blood. Written as DNA, the CDR3 is TGTGCCAGCAGCCGACTAGCGGATGAGCAGTTCTTC. This codes for CASSRLADEQFF.